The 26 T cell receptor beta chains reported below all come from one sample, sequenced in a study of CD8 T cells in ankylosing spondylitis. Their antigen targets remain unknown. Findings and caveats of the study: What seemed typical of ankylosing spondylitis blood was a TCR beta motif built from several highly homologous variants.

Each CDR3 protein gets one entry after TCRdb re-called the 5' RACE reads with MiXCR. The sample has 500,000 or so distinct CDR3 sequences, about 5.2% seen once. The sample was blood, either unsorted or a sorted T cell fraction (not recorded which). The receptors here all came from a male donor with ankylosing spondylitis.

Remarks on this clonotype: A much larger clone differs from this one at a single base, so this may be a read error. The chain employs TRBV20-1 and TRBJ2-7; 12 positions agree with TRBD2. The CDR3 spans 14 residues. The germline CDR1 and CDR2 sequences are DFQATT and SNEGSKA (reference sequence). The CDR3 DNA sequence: TGCAGAGCTCGTAGACTAGCGGGAGTCAGCGAGCAGTACTTC. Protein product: CRARRLAGVSEQYF.

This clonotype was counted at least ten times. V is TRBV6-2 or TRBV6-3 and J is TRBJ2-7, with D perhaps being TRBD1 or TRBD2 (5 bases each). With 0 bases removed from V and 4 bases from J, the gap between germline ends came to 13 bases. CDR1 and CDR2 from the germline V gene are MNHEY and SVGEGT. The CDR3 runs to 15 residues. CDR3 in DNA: TGTGCCAGCAGTTACTCGAAAAGGGACGGTTACGAGCAGTACTTC. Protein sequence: CASSYSKRDGYEQYF.

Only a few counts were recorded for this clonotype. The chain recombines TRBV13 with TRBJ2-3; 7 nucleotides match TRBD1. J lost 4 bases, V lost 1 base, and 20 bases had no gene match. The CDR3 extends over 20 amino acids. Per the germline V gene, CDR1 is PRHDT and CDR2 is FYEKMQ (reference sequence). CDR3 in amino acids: CASSLADWKVQGLRADTQYF. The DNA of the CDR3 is TGTGCCAGCAGCTTAGCCGACTGGAAAGTACAGGGGTTGAGGGCAGATACGCAGTATTTT. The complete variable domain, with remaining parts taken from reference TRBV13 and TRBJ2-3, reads AAGVIQSPRHLIKEKRETATLKCYPIPRHDTVYWYQQGPGQDPQFLISFYEKMQSDKGSIPDRFSAQQFSDYHSELNMSSLELGDSALYFCASSLADWKVQGLRADTQYFGPGTRLTVL.

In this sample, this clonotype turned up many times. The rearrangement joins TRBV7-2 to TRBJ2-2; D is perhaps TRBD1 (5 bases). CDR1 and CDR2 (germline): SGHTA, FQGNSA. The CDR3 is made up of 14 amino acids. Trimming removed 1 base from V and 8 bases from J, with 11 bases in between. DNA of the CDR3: TGTGCCAGCAGCTTAGGTCTAGGACAAGGGGAGCTGTTTTTT. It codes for CASSLGLGQGELFF.

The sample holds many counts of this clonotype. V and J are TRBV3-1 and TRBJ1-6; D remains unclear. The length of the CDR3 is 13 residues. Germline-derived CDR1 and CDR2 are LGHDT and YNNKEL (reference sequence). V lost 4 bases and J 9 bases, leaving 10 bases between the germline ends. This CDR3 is CASSLPDGSPLHF. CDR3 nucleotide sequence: TGTGCCAGCAGCCTGCCTGACGGTTCACCCCTCCACTTT.

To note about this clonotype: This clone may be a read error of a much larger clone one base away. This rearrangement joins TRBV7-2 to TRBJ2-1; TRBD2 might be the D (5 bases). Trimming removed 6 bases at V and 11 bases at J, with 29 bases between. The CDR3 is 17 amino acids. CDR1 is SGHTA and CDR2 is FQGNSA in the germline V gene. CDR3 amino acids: CASRHIIGGPPTGKQFF. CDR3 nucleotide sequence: TGTGCCAGCAGACACATTATCGGAGGACCCCCGACCGGGAAGCAGTTCTTC.

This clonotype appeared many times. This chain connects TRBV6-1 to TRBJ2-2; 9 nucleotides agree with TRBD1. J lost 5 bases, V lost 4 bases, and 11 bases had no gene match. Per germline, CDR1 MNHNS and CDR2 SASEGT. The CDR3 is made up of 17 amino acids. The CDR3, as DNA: TGTGCCAGCAGTGCCCGTTGGGGACAGGGAAGAACCGGGGAGCTGTTTTTT. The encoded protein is CASSARWGQGRTGELFF.

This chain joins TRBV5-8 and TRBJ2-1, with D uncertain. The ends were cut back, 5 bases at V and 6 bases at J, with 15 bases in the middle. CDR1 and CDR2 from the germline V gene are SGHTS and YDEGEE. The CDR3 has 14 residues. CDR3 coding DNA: TGTGCCAGCAGACCCGGACGCCCGGGCAATGAGCAGTTCTTC. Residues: CASRPGRPGNEQFF.

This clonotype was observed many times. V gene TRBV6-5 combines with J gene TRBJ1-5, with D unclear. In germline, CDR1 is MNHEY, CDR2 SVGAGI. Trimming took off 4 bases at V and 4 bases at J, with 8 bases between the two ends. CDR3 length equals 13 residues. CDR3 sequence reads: CASSFGWNQPQHF. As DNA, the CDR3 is TGTGCCAGCAGTTTCGGATGGAATCAGCCCCAGCATTTT.

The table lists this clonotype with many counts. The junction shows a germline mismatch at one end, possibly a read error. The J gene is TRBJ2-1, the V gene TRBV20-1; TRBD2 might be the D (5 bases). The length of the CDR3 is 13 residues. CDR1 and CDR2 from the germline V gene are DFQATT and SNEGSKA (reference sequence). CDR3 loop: CSASLDSFNEQFF. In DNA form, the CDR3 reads TGCAGTGCTTCCTTGGACTCCTTCAATGAGCAGTTCTTC.

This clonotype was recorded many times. CDR3 sequence: CASGDISSYNEQFF. The DNA of the CDR3 is TGTGCCAGCGGCGACATAAGCTCCTACAATGAGCAGTTCTTC. The rearrangement uses TRBV7-8 and TRBJ2-1, with D unclear. V lost 8 bases, J lost 0 bases, and 11 bases lay in between. This CDR3 spans 14 amino acids. Germline V gives CDR1 SGHVS, CDR2 FQNEAQ.

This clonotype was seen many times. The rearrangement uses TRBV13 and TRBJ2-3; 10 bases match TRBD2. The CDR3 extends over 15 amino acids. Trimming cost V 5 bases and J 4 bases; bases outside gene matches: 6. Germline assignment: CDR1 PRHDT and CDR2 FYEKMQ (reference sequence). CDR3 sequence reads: CASSVAGGLADTQYF. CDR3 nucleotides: TGTGCCAGCAGCGTAGCGGGGGGCCTGGCAGATACGCAGTATTTT. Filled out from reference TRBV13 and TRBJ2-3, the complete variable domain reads AAGVIQSPRHLIKEKRETATLKCYPIPRHDTVYWYQQGPGQDPQFLISFYEKMQSDKGSIPDRFSAQQFSDYHSELNMSSLELGDSALYFCASSVAGGLADTQYFGPGTRLTVL.

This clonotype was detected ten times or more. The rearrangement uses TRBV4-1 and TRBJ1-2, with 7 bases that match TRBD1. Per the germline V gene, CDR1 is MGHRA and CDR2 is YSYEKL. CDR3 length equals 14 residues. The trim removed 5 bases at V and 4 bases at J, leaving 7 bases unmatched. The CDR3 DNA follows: TGCGCCAGCAGCGTTGACAGGGCTAGCTATGGCTACACCTTC. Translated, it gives CASSVDRASYGYTF.

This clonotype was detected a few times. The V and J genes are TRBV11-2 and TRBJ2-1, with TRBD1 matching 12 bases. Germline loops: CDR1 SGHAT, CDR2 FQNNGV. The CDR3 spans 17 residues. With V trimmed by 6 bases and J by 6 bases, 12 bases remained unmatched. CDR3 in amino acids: CASSPGRGQGAGNEQFF. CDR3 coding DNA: TGTGCCAGCAGTCCAGGCCGGGGACAGGGGGCGGGCAATGAGCAGTTCTTC.

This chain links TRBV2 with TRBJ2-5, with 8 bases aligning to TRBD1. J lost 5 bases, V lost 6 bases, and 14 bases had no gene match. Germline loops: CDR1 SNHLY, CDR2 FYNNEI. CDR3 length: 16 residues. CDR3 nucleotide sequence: TGTGCCAGCAGCCTCCGGCTGCAGGGGGCGCGGGAGACCCAGTACTTC. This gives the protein CASSLRLQGARETQYF. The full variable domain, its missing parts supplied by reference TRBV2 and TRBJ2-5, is EPEVTQTPSHQVTQMGQEVILRCVPISNHLYFYWYRQILGQKVEFLVSFYNNEISEKSEIFDDQFSVERPDGSNFTLKIRSTKLEDSAMYFCASSLRLQGARETQYFGPGTRLLVL.

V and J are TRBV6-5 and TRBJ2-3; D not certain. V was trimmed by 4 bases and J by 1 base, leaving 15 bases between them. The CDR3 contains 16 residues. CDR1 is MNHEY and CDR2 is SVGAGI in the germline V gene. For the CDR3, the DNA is TGTGCCAGCAGTTCCCCGGGTCCCACGGGCACAGATACGCAGTATTTT. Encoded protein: CASSSPGPTGTDTQYF.

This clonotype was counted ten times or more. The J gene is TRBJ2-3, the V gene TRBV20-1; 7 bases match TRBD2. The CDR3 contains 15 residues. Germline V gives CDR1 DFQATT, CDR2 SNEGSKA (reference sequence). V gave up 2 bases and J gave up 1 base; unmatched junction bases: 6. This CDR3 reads CSARRPGLRTDTQYF. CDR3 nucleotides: TGCAGTGCTAGACGGCCGGGACTACGCACAGATACGCAGTATTTT.

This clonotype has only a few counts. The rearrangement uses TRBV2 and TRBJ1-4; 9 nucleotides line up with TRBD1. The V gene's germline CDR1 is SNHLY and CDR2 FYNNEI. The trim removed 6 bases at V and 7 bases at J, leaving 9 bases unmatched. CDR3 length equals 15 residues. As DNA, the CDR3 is TGTGCCAGCAGCGGAACAGGGGGCTGGGCTGAAAAACTGTTTTTT. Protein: CASSGTGGWAEKLFF.

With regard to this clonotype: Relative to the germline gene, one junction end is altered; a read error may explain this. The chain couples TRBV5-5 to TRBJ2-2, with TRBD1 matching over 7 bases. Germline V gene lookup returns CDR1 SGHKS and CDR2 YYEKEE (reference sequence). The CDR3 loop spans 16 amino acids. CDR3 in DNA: TGTGCCATCAGCCCCGCGACAGGGTCGAACACCGGGGAGCTGTTTTTT. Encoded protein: CAISPATGSNTGELFF. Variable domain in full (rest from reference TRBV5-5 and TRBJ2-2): DAGVTQSPTHLIKTRGQQVTLRCSPISGHKSVSWYQQVLGQGPQFIFQYYEKEERGRGNFPDRFSARQFPNYSSELNVNALLLGDSALYLCAISPATGSNTGELFFGEGSRLTVL.

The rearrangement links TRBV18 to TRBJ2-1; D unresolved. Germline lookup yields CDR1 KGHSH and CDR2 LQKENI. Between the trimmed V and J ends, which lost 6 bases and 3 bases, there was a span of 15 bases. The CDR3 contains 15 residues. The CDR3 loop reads CASSLDQPNYNEQFF. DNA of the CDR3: TGTGCCAGCTCTCTGGATCAACCTAACTACAATGAGCAGTTCTTC.

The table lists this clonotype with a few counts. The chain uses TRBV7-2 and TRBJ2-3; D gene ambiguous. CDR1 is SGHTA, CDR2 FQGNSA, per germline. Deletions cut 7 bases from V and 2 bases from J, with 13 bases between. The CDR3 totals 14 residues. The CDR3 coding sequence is TGTGCCAGCACCAACTATGCGCCCACAGATACGCAGTATTTT. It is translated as CASTNYAPTDTQYF.

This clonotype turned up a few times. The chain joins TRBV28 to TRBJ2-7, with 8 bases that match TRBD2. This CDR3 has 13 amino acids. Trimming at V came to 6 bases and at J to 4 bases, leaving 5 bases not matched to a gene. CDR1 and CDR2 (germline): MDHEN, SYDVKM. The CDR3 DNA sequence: TGTGCCAGCAGGAGCGGGAGTCAATACGAGCAGTACTTC. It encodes CASRSGSQYEQYF.

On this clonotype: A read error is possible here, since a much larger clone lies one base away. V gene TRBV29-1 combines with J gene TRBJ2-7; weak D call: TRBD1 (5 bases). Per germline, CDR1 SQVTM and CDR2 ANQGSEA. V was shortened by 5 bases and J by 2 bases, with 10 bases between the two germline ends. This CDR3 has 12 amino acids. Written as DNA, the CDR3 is TGCAGCGTTCAGACAGAGACCTACGAGCAGTACTTC. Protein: CSVQTETYEQYF.

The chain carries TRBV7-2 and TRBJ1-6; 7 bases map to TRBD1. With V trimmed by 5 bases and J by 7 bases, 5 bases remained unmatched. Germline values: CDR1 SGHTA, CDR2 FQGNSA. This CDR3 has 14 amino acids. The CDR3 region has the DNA TGTGCCAGCAGCCGGGACAGTGAGAATTCACCCCTCCACTTT. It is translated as CASSRDSENSPLHF.

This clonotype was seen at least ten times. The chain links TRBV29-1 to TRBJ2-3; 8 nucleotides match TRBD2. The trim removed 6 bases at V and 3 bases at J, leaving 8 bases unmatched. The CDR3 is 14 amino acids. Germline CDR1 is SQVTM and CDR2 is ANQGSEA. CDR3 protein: CSVAFGGATDTQYF. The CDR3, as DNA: TGCAGCGTCGCATTCGGGGGGGCTACAGATACGCAGTATTTT.

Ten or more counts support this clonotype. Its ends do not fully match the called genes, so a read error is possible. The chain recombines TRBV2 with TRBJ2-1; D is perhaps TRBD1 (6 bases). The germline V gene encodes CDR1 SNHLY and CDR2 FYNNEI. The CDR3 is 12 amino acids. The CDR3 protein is CASREDRNEQFF. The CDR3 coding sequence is TGTGCCAGCAGGGAAGACAGGAATGAGCAGTTCTTC.